The text below deals with one T cell receptor (beta chain). No antigen is known for it. This sample is drawn from a study of cytotoxic CD8 clonotypes in ibrutinib-treated CLL. Study-level findings and limits: Few clonotypes were public, and these shrank or held steady under treatment. Clonality showed a rise at ibrutinib response that reversed toward baseline at progression.

CDR1 and CDR2 from the germline V gene are MDHEN and SYDVKM. V shed 3 bases and J 4 bases; nucleotides not matched to a gene: 7. There are 15 residues in the CDR3. The protocol was immunoSEQ multiplex PCR, while the TCRdb copy is restricted to in-frame clones and leaves out a portion. The sample records roughly 49,000 clones, less than 90% being singletons. The specimen comprised PBMCs, sampled after 24 months of ibrutinib treatment. The V call is TRBV28, the J call TRBJ1-1; 8 bases match TRBD1. This TCR was sampled from a human donor with chronic lymphocytic leukemia. DNA for the CDR3: TGTGCCAGCAGTTTCGTCGTAGACAGGGGCACTGAAGCTTTCTTT. This codes for CASSFVVDRGTEAFF.